Shown below are 2 T cell receptor beta chains from a single sample sequenced in a study of T cell repertoires in cytomegalovirus infection. TCRdb redid the calling of the reads with MiXCR, one entry per CDR3 protein. Here the sample spans almost 550,000 distinct CDR3 sequences, 16% being singletons. The sequenced material came from CD8+ T cells from PBMCs. Receptors originate from a human donor in good health (CMV status not recorded). Some clones in this sample may be carry-over from other donors' samples.

A few counts support this clonotype. This chain links TRBV5-4 with TRBJ2-1; 10 bases line up with TRBD2. The germline V gene encodes CDR1 SGHNT and CDR2 YYREEE (reference sequence). The trim removed 4 bases at V and 7 bases at J, leaving 8 bases unmatched. CDR3 length: 15 amino acids. In DNA, the CDR3 is TGTGCCAGCAGCAGCCTAGCGGGGGCTCAAAATGAGCAGTTCTTC. Protein: CASSSLAGAQNEQFF. The whole variable domain, remainder taken from reference TRBV5-4 and TRBJ2-1, is ETGVTQSPTHLIKTRGQQVTLRCSSQSGHNTVSWYQQALGQGPQFIFQYYREEENGRGNFPPRFSGLQFPNYSSELNVNALELDDSALYLCASSSLAGAQNEQFFGPGTRLTVL.

Many counts were recorded for this clonotype. This chain links TRBV7-9 with TRBJ1-4; D may be TRBD1 (5 bases). Per germline, CDR1 SEHNR and CDR2 FQNEAQ (reference sequence). Trimming pared 3 bases from V and 3 bases from J, leaving 11 bases between. This CDR3 has 15 amino acids. DNA for the CDR3: TGTGCCAGCAGCTTGTTTACAGGCTCTAATGAAAAACTGTTTTTT. It is translated as CASSLFTGSNEKLFF.